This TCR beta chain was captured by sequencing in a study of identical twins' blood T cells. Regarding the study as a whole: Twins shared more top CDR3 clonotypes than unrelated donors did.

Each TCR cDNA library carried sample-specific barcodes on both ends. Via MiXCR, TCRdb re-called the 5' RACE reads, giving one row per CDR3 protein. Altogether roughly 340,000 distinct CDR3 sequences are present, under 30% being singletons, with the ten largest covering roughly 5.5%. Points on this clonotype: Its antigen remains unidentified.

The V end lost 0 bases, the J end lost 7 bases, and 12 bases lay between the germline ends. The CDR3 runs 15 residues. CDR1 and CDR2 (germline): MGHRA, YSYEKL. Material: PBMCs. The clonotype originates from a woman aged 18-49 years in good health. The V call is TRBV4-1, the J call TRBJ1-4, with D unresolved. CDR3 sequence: CASSQDYSNIEKLFF. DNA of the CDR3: TGCGCCAGCAGCCAAGATTACAGCAATATTGAAAAACTGTTTTTT.